This T cell receptor (beta chain) was observed in a study of T cell responses to AZD1222 COVID-19 vaccine. General study points: Repertoire sampling happened only post peak T cell response. Nearly half of spike-specific TCRs reportedly go after variant regions that carry no mutations. Following two doses of AZD1222, Spike-specific TCR breadth and depth rose. The span of vaccine-associated CD4 TCRs extended across spike, with dominance at 160-218 and 743-854.

This clone was picked up a small number of times. No antigen is known for it. Sequenced by immunoSEQ multiplex PCR; TCRdb stores in-frame clones only, minus some. The table has some 170,000 clones, around 93% seen once. V was trimmed by 3 bases and J by 6 bases, leaving 18 bases between them. The germline V gene encodes CDR1 GTSNPN and CDR2 SVGIG (reference sequence). The CDR3 has 14 residues. J is TRBJ2-7 and V is TRBV30; a weak D match, TRBD1 (6 bases). The sequence was collected from an adult who received the MenACWY meningococcal vaccine as a control. The material sequenced was peripheral blood, taken 28 days after the second dose of the MenACWY control vaccine. CDR3 coding DNA: TGTGCCTGGAGCATAAGTAAACAGGGTCGCGAGCAGTACTTC. Translating it yields CAWSISKQGREQYF.